This note documents a single TCR beta chain sequence. This clone showed up just once. Its binding antigen is unknown. Base-call qualities are not available, and no considerably larger clone is one nucleotide away. In total, approximately 690 healthy bone marrow donors made up the cohort. At the time of sampling, all cohort members were nominally healthy, though unrecorded immune exposures were likely present. Of the 700 or so cohort members, more than 250 had a positive CMV serostatus and just over 350 had a negative one, while no CMV serostatus was recorded for the donor. A peripheral blood sample was provided by each donor, and peripheral blood mononuclear cells were used for TCR beta sequencing. Genomic DNA was extracted from the blood cell samples with the Qiagen DNeasy Blood Extraction Kit. The data originate from a study of cytomegalovirus exposure and HLA in healthy donors (dated by TCRdb to 2016 to 2017). Study-wide context: In an earlier analysis of some 550 of the donors, about 260 Gb of sequence data and 117 million unique TCR beta sequences from about 179 million T cells were reported. In an earlier analysis of over 550 of the donors, high-throughput TCR beta sequencing was used to judge whether each TCR beta V gene segment behaved as functional or pseudogenic. About five DR-DQ haplotypes were treated as single units for association and clustering because of strong linkage in the cohort. The T cell repertoires of 700 or so subjects were profiled by immunosequencing and related to cytomegalovirus serostatus. The later analysis used no new phenotypic data to find candidate immune exposures, relying instead on TCR beta sequences and their occurrence across donors. Besides the first cohort of 666 subjects, a separate validation cohort made up of 120 different subjects was used. Genome-wide SNP genotypes for about 55% of the 666 donors were used in a later genetic analysis, which treated that subset as a discovery cohort. To predict cytomegalovirus infection status, the study brought together high-throughput TCR immunosequencing, statistical association of individual TCRs with disease status, and machine learning. Among the roughly 410 genotyped donors, under 90% belonged to the genetic ancestry cluster associated with self-reported Caucasian donors. The number of donors typed differed by locus, with roughly 620-630 for A, B, C, DRB1 and DQB1, about 500 for DQA1, some 570 for DPA1, and some 470 for DPB1. HLA typing covered class I and class II loci at four-digit resolution. The study aimed to test whether signatures of past pathogen exposure could be identified by cataloging public T cell receptors. Across 300 to 400 genotyped donors of the cohort, an average of approximately 240,000 unique TCR beta nucleotide sequences per donor were sequenced, and roughly a sixth of those sequences were non-productive. Alongside the repertoire data, information on donor age, sex, ethnicity and CMV serostatus was compiled. All discovery cohort repertoires had been generated on a single sequencing platform. About 300 gigabases of sequencing data and tens of millions of unique TCR sequences made up an early release that covered around 640 HLA-typed donors. In a later analysis, previously published TCR beta repertoires from 666 donors were re-analyzed and high-resolution HLA genotyping was added so that TCR occurrence patterns could be studied.

From V the trimming removes 3 bases and from J it removes 3 bases, while the gene matches leave 11 bases of the junction unaccounted for. CDR1 LGHNA and CDR2 YSLEER were looked up in the germline V gene. The CDR3 runs 17 residues from the cysteine to the phenylalanine. Kept here is only the CDR3 DNA, which spans 51 bases and is read in frame from base 1. Libraries were built with the immunoSEQ multiplex PCR assay. For the multiplex PCR, a mixture combining 60 forward primers for TCR Vbeta segments and 13 reverse primers for TCR Jbeta segments was used. Amplification of the CDR3 region of rearranged TCR beta genes was performed with a multiplex PCR assay on genomic DNA. The amplified TCR beta libraries were sequenced on the Illumina HiSeq System as 87-base-pair reads. The paper's processing steps were these. Across the roughly 600 repertoires, a later analysis counted 78 million or so unique TCR beta chains, around 11 million of which were shared by at least two donors. Raw reads were error-corrected and collapsed into unique sequences by a nearest-neighbor algorithm in which closely related sequences were merged to remove PCR and sequencing errors. CDR3 sequences were aligned to IMGT reference sequences to assign V, D and J gene segments. For a sequence to be retained, at least a six-nucleotide match to both a V gene segment and a J gene segment was required. A rearrangement counted as productive if the CDR3 had no stop codons and remained in frame with V and J, and every other rearrangement counted as non-productive. CDR3 was defined according to IMGT convention as the region running from the second conserved V-encoded cysteine to the conserved J-encoded phenylalanine. In an earlier analysis of approximately 590 of the donors, sequences lacking an unambiguous match to a single V gene segment were excluded. An earlier analysis of 450 to 650 of the donors called V segments functional above 56.7% productive rearrangements and segregating when the between-donor standard deviation exceeded 5%. A statistical classification framework was built to diagnose cytomegalovirus status from the catalog of TCR beta chain sequences. In a later analysis, V and J genes were assigned by comparing TCR nucleotide sequences against IMGT/GENE-DB human TR gene sequences. Using the TCRdist pipeline, a later analysis assigned CDR3 sequences along with most-parsimonious VDJ recombination scenarios. In a later analysis, each TCR beta chain was defined by its CDR3 amino acid sequence together with its V-gene family, and reads without a unique V-gene family were excluded. To address suspected cross-contamination and a sequencing artifact, a later analysis removed over 500 highly shared, low-generation-probability nucleotide sequences. A later analysis calculated a clonal expansion index for each public chain from normalized within-repertoire ranks of inferred template counts. A later analysis computed generation probabilities with a VDJ recombination model fitted to out-of-frame rearrangements, and checked the results against IGoR. Hypergeometric tests were used in a later analysis to score TCR-TCR, TCR-HLA and TCR-CMV co-occurrence, with a repertoire-size bias correction applied to the TCR pairs. False discovery rates were estimated in a later analysis by permuting HLA or CMV assignments 20 times. In a later analysis, co-occurring TCRs were grouped using DBSCAN, and TCRdist sequence similarity was added for clustering within HLA-allele-positive subsets. Co-occurrence clustering excluded repertoires with fewer than 30,000 or more than 120,000 public chains, plus five with anomalous nucleotide sharing. Sourced from immuneACCESS, this table was stored by TCRdb with only in-frame sequences that have V and J called. A share of the clones is absent; for the studies checked, an unresolved V gene accounts for under half, and the remainder has no known explanation. The DNA gave D and trimming, while V, J and clone size come from that table. Recorded for this sample are fewer than 70,000 clones; roughly 80% of them occurred a single time. About 1.6% of the sample belongs to the ten largest clones.

General conclusions and limits of the study: In a later genetic analysis, fewer N-insertions in productive TCRs were reported among donors in an Asian-associated ancestry cluster than the 666-donor mean. A later analysis found that most CMV-associated TCR beta chains appeared HLA-restricted, with HLA associations seemingly driven largely by CMV exposure. A few of the identified cytomegalovirus-associated TCR beta chains were confirmed in vitro to be specific for cytomegalovirus antigens. Specific HLA alleles were associated with some 15,000 TCR beta sequences at a false discovery rate of 0.05 in a later analysis. The 87-base-pair reads could not distinguish some IMGT-functional V segments, including TRBV6-2 and TRBV6-3, so those segments were excluded. Most TCR sequences were observed very rarely across donors, whereas some public TCRs were present in many individuals. In the study, roughly 160 TCR beta chains were listed as associated with cytomegalovirus. It was suggested by the authors that the approach could potentially be generalized to other disease states and immunological phenotypes. The classifier was reported to diagnose cytomegalovirus status with high specificity and sensitivity in both the original and validation cohorts. In a later analysis, the rate of TCR association differed among HLA loci, with DRB1 alleles having the most associated TCRs and HLA-C alleles having the fewest. The only immune exposure information available for the cohort was CMV serostatus. Correlated functional status among segregating V segments might be attributable to linkage disequilibrium, but an unknown experimental factor could not be ruled out. Broadly in line with IMGT annotations, most TCR beta V segments showed up in productive rearrangements about 87% or about 30% of the time in an earlier analysis of under 700 of the donors. This cohort had only TCR beta chains sequenced, and the lack of alpha or paired-chain data limited which features could be detected. Presence/absence analyses assumed roughly uniform sequencing depth across donors, an assumption that may not hold. Strong co-occurrence of HLA alleles, especially DR and DQ, made assigning TCR associations to individual alleles difficult. A cluster of highly shared sequence variants was judged likely to be a technical artifact of the sequencing pipeline. A later genetic analysis associated a missense DCLRE1C variant with V-gene and J-gene trimming of TCR beta chains, and an independent cohort replicated the association. Because counts were too low, 15 or so rarely observed V segments, including chromosome 9 orphons, were excluded from the earlier analysis of 587 of the donors. According to a later analysis, parvovirus B19, influenza, CMV and Epstein-Barr virus appeared linked to several top co-occurrence clusters. Because HLA typing was unavailable for some donors at each locus, only the typed subset was used in association tests. A further reported finding was that TCR beta sequences accurately predicted the HLA-A and HLA-B alleles for most subjects in the first cohort. A later analysis found that HLA-associated TCR beta chains were more clonally expanded and had lower generation probabilities than equally common non-associated chains.

The rearrangement joined TRBV4-3 to TRBJ2-1; the junction holds 7 bases that match TRBD2. The sequencing input was PBMCs. The TCR sequence derives from a human donor in good health. The sequence in DNA is TGCGCCAGCAGCCAGGGTCTCGGGACTATACACTACAATGAGCAGTTCTTC. Translated, it reads CASSQGLGTIHYNEQFF.